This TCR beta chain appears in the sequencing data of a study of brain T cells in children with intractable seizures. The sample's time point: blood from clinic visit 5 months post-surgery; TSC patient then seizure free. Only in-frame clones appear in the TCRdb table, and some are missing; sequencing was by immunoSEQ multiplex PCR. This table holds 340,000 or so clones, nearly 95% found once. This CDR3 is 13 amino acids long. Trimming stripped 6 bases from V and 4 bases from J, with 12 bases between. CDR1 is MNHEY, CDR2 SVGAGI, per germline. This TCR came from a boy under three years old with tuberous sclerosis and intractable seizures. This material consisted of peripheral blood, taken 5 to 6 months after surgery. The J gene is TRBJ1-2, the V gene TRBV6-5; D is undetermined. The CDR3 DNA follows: TGTGCCAGCAGCCTGGACGGCCCCTATGGCTACACCTTC. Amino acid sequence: CASSLDGPYGYTF.